Reported below is one T cell receptor (beta chain). Its antigen target is currently unknown. Base quality data are lacking; no much larger clone is found one base away. This specimen comes from a study of beta chain features in type 1 diabetes (dated 2018 in TCRdb). Background on the whole study: No differences in mean age, gender distribution, total cell number or subset yield were found between patients and healthy donors. Across all samples, almost 110 million sorted cells were examined, and cell number per subset correlated strongly with RNA yield. The study compared the TCRB repertoires of sorted circulating CD4+ T cell subsets in recently diagnosed type 1 diabetes patients with those in matched healthy donors. Regulatory and stem cell-like memory subsets were isolated from only 8 patients and about 8 healthy donors, whereas naive and central memory subsets came from all 30 or so donors.

Each donor gave one peripheral blood draw, averaging about 120 mL, which was collected into heparinised tubes. A BD FACSAria II and a panel including CD45RO, CCR7, CD25, CD127, CD95 and CD27 were used to sort naive, central memory, regulatory and stem cell-like memory CD4+ T cells. A purity above 95% was achieved for all sorted populations. PBMCs were isolated immediately by Lymphoprep density gradient centrifugation and stained directly without culture. To minimize batch effects, samples were stained and sorted in pairs, one healthy donor with one patient per experiment. All of the isolated RNA was reverse transcribed with the High Capacity cDNA Reverse Transcription Kit, so expressed TCRB transcripts were sequenced. Deep immunoSEQ sequencing was applied to naive, central memory and regulatory T cell samples, giving an average of roughly 3.5 million total reads per sample. Sorted cells were lysed in RLT buffer, and RNA was extracted using DNase-treated RNeasy Micro or Mini kits according to cell number. Each cell subset was processed separately to prevent cross-contamination, with patient and healthy donor samples processed together. The immunoSEQ multiplex PCR was used to amplify TCRB sequences from cDNA, yielding 87-bp fragments that span the CDR3 region. The amplicons were sequenced using the Illumina HiSeq platform. In the paper's pipeline: Synthetic template baselines were used to correct PCR bias computationally, reads within Hamming distance 2 were collapsed, and singletons that could not be merged were discarded. Reads were aligned to IMGT to assign V, D and J genes, CDR3 length, and insertions or deletions at six rearrangement sites. Within each subset, clonotype counts were normalized to sorted cell number, after which true diversity and Gini coefficients were computed with the tcR R package. The overlap coefficient, calculated on TCRB nucleotide sequences, was used to quantify repertoire sharing. Out-of-frame TCRB sequences from naive cells were analyzed as a proxy for the pre-selection repertoire. TCRdb's version of the immuneACCESS table is confined to in-frame rearrangements and falls short of the full clone set. An unresolved V gene accounts for under half of the shortfall where checked; the remainder is of unknown origin. The V and J calls and the clone size are those of that table, but D and trimming were determined from the DNA. This sample holds a few hundred thousand clones; approximately 15% were observed only once. The biggest ten clones account for 0.015% to 0.02% of the sample.

CDR1 and CDR2 are read off the germline V gene as SGHRS and YFSETQ. From the cysteine up to the phenylalanine, the CDR3 has a length of 13 residues. The retained sequence is limited to the CDR3, 39 bases, with the frame set at the first base. The V and J ends are trimmed by 1 base and 1 base, leaving 6 bases between them. Study-wide findings and limitations: Because cDNA rather than genomic DNA was sequenced, highly expressing activated cells could have been over-represented, although no difference in activation and CD3 levels was found between groups. Because the HLA sub-analyses included only small numbers of individuals, any influence of HLA type on TCRB rearrangement was left unresolved. Naive, central memory and regulatory TCRB repertoires appeared to be more alike among patients than among healthy donors. PCR might favor shorter templates, but patient and control samples were amplified and corrected together, so any skew would affect both groups equally. In all four CD4+ subsets, TCRB CDR3 length was moderately but significantly shorter in type 1 diabetes patients. At VDJ recombination sites, type 1 diabetes patients had fewer insertions and more deleted nucleotides, which implies abnormalities in thymic rearrangement.

This TCR was recovered from a man aged 25 to 45 with type 1 diabetes. The chain is made from TRBV5-1 and TRBJ2-7; TRBD1 might be the D gene, on 6 matching bases. Sequenced material: naive CD4+ T cells from blood. Per the publication, the cell subset or site label means: true naive CD4+ T cells. The bases are TGCGCCAGCAGCTTGCAGGGGTCCTACGAGCAGTACTTC. This is translated as CASSLQGSYEQYF.